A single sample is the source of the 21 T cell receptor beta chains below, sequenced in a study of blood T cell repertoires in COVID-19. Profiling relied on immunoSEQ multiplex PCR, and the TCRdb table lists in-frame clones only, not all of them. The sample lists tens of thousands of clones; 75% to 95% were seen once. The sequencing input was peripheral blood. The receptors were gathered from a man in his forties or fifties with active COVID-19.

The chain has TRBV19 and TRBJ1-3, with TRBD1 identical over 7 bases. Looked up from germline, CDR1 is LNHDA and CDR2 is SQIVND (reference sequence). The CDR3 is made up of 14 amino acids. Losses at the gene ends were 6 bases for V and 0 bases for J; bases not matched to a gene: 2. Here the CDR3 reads CASRAGGSGNTIYF. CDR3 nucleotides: TGTGCCAGTAGAGCAGGGGGCTCTGGAAACACCATATATTTT.

The CDR3: CASSLGGSGNTIYF. CDR3 bases: TGCGCCAGCAGCTTAGGGGGCTCTGGAAACACCATATATTTT. The V and J genes are TRBV5-1 and TRBJ1-3; D is possibly TRBD1 (6 bases). V lost 2 bases to trimming and J lost 0 bases, with 6 bases between them. Germline V gives CDR1 SGHRS, CDR2 YFSETQ. The CDR3 length is 14 residues. Drawing the rest from reference TRBV5-1 and TRBJ1-3, the complete variable domain is KAGVTQTPRYLIKTRGQQVTLSCSPISGHRSVSWYQQTPGQGLQFLFEYFSETQRNKGNFPGRFSGRQFSNSRSEMNVSTLELGDSALYLCASSLGGSGNTIYFGEGSWLTVV.

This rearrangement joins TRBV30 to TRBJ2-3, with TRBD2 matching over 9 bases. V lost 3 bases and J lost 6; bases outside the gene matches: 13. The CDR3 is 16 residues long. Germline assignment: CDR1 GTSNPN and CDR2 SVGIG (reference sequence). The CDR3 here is CAWSQRTSAQGDTQYF. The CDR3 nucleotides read TGTGCCTGGAGCCAAAGGACTAGCGCACAGGGGGATACGCAGTATTTT.

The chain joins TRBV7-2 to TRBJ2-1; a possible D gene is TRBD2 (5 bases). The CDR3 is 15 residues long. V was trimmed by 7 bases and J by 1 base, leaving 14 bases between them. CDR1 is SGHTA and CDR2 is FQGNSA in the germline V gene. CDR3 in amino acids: CASNNRGLSYNEQFF. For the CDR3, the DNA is TGTGCCAGCAACAATCGGGGATTATCCTACAATGAGCAGTTCTTC.

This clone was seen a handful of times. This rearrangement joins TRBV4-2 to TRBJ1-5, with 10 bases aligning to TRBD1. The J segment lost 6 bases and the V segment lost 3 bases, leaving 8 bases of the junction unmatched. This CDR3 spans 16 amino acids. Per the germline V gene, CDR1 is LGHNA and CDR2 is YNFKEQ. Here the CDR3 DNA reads TGTGCCAGCAGCCACCTAGGGACAGGGGCTTTTCAGCCCCAGCATTTT. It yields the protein CASSHLGTGAFQPQHF.

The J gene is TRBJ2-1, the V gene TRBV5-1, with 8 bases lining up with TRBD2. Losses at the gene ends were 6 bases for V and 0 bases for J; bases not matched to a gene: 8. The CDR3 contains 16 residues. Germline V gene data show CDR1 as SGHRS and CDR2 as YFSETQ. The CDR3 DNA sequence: TGCGCCAGCATGGGGGGGAGCGGGGGCTCCTACAATGAGCAGTTCTTC. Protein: CASMGGSGGSYNEQFF.

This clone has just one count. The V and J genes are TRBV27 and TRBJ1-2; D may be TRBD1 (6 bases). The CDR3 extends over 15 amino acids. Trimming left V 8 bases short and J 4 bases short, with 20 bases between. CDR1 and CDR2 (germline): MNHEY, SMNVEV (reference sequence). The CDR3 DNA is TGTGCCAGCTCACGAGGGGGTGATCTTGTCTATGGCTACACCTTC. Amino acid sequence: CASSRGGDLVYGYTF.

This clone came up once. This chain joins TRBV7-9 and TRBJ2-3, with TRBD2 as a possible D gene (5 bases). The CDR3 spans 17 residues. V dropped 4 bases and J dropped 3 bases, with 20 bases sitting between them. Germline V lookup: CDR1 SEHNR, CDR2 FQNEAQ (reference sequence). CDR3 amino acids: CASSYHIEWTQTDTQYF. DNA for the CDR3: TGTGCCAGCAGCTACCACATCGAGTGGACTCAAACAGATACGCAGTATTTT.

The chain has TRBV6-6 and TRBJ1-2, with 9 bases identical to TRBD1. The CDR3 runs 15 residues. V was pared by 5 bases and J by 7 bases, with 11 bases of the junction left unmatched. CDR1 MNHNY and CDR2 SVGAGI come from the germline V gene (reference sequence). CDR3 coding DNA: TGTGCCAGCAGTATCGGGACAGGGACGTCCACTGGCTACACCTTC. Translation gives CASSIGTGTSTGYTF.

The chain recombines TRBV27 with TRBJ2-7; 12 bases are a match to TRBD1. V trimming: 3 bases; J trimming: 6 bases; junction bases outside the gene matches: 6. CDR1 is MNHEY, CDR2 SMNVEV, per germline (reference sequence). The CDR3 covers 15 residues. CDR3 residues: CASSFQGQGAREQYF. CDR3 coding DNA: TGTGCCAGCAGTTTCCAGGGACAGGGGGCCCGCGAGCAGTACTTC.

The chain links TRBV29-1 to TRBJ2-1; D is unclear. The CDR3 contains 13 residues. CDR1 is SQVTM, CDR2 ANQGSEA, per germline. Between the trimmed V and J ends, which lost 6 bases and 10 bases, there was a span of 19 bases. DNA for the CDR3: TGCAGCGTCCCGCCTGGAGAACCTTACGAGCAGTTCTTC. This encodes CSVPPGEPYEQFF.

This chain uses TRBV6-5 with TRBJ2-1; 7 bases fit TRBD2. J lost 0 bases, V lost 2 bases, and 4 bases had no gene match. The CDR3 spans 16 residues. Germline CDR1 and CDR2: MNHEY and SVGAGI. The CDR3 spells CASSYRGGSSYNEQFF. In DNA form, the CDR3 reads TGTGCCAGCAGTTACAGGGGCGGGAGCTCCTACAATGAGCAGTTCTTC.

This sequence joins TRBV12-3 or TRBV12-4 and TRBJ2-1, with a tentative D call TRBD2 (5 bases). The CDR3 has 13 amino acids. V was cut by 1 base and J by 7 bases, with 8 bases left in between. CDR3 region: CASSLGGWNEQFF. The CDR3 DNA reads TGTGCCAGCAGTTTAGGCGGGTGGAATGAGCAGTTCTTC.

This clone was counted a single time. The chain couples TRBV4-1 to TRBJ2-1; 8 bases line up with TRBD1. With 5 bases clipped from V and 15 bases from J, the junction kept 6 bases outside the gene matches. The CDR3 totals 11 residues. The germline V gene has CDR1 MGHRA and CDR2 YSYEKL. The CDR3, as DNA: TGCGCCAGCAGCGGACAGGGTGGGGTGTTCTTC. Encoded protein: CASSGQGGVFF.

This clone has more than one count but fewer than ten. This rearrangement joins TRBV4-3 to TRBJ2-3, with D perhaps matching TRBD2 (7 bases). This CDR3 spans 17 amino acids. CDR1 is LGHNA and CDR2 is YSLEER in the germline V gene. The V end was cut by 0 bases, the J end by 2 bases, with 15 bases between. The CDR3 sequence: CASSQEMRGGYTDTQYF. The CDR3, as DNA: TGCGCCAGCAGCCAAGAGATGAGGGGGGGGTACACAGATACGCAGTATTTT.

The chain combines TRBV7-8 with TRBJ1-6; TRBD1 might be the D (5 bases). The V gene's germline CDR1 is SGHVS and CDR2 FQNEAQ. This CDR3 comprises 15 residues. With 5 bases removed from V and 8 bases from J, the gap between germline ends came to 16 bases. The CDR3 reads CASSPPLGGHSPLHF. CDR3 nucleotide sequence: TGTGCCAGCAGCCCCCCTTTGGGGGGACATTCACCCCTCCACTTT.

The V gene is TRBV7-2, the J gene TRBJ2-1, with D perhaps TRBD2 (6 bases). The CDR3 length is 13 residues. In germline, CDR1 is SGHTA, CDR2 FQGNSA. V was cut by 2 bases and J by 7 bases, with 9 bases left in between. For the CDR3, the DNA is TGTGCCAGCAGCTTACGGAGGGGAAATGAGCAGTTCTTC. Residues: CASSLRRGNEQFF. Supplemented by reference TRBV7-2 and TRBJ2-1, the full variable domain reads GAGVSQSPSNKVTEKGKDVELRCDPISGHTALYWYRQSLGQGLEFLIYFQGNSAPDKSGLPSDRFSAERTGGSVSTLTIQRTQQEDSAVYLCASSLRRGNEQFFGPGTRLTVL.

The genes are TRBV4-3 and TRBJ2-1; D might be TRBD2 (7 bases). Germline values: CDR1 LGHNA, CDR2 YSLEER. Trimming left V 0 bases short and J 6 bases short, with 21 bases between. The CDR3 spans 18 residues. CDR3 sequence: CASSQDPLGGQGVNEQFF. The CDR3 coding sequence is TGCGCCAGCAGCCAAGACCCCCTGGGGGGGCAAGGGGTCAATGAGCAGTTCTTC.

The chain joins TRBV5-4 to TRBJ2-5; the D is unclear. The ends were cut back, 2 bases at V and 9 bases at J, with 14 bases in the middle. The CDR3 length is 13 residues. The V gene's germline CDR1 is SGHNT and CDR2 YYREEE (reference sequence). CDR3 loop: CASSLPAAEAQYF. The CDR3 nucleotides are TGTGCCAGCAGCTTACCGGCGGCCGAGGCCCAGTACTTC.

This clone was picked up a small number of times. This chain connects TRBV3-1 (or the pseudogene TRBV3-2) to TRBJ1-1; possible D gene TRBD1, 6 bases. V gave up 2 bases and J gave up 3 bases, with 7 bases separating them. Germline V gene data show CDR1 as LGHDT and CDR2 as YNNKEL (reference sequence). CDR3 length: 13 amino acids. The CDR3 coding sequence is TGTGCCAGCAGCCAATCAGGGGACACTGAAGCTTTCTTT. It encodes CASSQSGDTEAFF.

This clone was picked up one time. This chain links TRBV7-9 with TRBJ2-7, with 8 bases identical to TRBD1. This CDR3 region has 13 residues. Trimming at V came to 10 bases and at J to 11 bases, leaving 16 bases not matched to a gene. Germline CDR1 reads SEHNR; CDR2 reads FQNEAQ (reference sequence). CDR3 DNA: TGTGCCACCCTAACTGGACAGGGAGAGCATAAGTACTTC. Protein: CATLTGQGEHKYF.